These 30 T cell receptor beta chains were all obtained from the same sample, sequenced in a study of metastatic and nonmetastatic thyroid tumors. MiXCR reprocessed the PCR reads for TCRdb. The sample has approximately 21,000 clones, roughly 22% seen once; the top ten hold approximately 8.1%. No patient received treatment before thyroid surgery. The sequenced sample was adjacent normal tissue. Every receptor here comes from a female donor with papillary thyroid cancer or a benign thyroid nodule (not recorded which). Some clones in this sample may be carry-over from other donors' samples.

This clone was seen a handful of times. V gene TRBV6-5 combines with J gene TRBJ2-3, with 7 positions matching TRBD1. This CDR3 has 12 amino acids. The V segment lost 0 bases and the J segment 12 bases; nucleotides outside the gene matches: 3. Germline CDR1 reads MNHEY; CDR2 reads SVGAGI. The CDR3 reads CASSYSGTEQYF. CDR3 in DNA: TGTGCCAGCAGTTACTCCGGGACAGAACAGTATTTT.

In DNA form, the CDR3 reads TGTGCCAGCAGTCTTCGCTCTGAAGCTTTCTTT. This encodes CASSLRSEAFF. The chain joins TRBV28 to TRBJ1-1; D is unclear. CDR3 length: 11 residues. V gave up 5 bases and J gave up 6 bases, with 7 bases separating them. Germline V gene sequence: CDR1 MDHEN, CDR2 SYDVKM.

This clone was seen a few times. The V gene is TRBV6-2 or TRBV6-3, the J gene TRBJ2-1; unclear D gene. Deletions cut 9 bases from V and 12 bases from J, with 24 bases between. Germline CDR1 and CDR2: MNHEY and SVGEGT. The CDR3 spans 14 residues. CDR3 nucleotide sequence: TGTGCCAGTAGTATAGGAAGCAGATCGATTGGGCAGTTCTTC. Translating it yields CASSIGSRSIGQFF.

This clone is medium-sized in the sample. The sample contains more than one DNA sequence encoding this CDR3. V is TRBV5-1 and J is TRBJ2-7; D ambiguous. Germline lookup yields CDR1 SGHRS and CDR2 YFSETQ. The V gene lost 1 base and the J gene lost 0 bases, with 11 bases spanning the gap. The CDR3 sequence is 15 residues long. The CDR3 loop reads CASSLRAESSYEQYF. In DNA form, the CDR3 reads TGCGCCAGCAGCTTGAGGGCGGAAAGCTCCTACGAGCAGTACTTC. Filled out from reference TRBV5-1 and TRBJ2-7, the complete variable domain reads KAGVTQTPRYLIKTRGQQVTLSCSPISGHRSVSWYQQTPGQGLQFLFEYFSETQRNKGNFPGRFSGRQFSNSRSEMNVSTLELGDSALYLCASSLRAESSYEQYFGPGTRLTVT.

By share, this clone counts as medium-sized (0.01 to 0.1%). The V and J genes are TRBV2 and TRBJ2-1; 8 bases agree with TRBD2. This CDR3 is built from 14 residues. V trimming: 11 bases; J trimming: 8 bases; junction bases outside the gene matches: 14. Germline V gives CDR1 SNHLY, CDR2 FYNNEI. The CDR3 sequence is CAGAGVSGSDEQFF. In nucleotides, the CDR3 is TGTGCCGGGGCGGGGGTCAGCGGGAGCGATGAGCAGTTCTTC.

This clone was detected ten times or more. DNA for the CDR3: TGTGCCAGCAGCTTGGCCGGTTGGAGCGGGAGGGCCTTTGAGCAGTTCTTC. Protein: CASSLAGWSGRAFEQFF. The gene calls are TRBV7-2 and TRBJ2-1; 10 bases line up with TRBD2. After removal of 3 bases from V and 9 bases from J, the junction contained 14 bases not matched to a gene. In germline, CDR1 is SGHTA, CDR2 FQGNSA. The CDR3 runs to 17 residues.

This clone was detected ten times or more. This chain joins TRBV12-3 or TRBV12-4 and TRBJ2-7; TRBD1 matches 10 bases. This CDR3 is built from 16 residues. V lost 2 bases and J lost 6; bases outside the gene matches: 10. In DNA form, the CDR3 reads TGTGCCAGCAGTTTAAGAGTACGGGACAGGGGTGTCGAGCAGTACTTC. Its translation is CASSLRVRDRGVEQYF.

This clone was observed a handful of times. The chain recombines TRBV12-3 or TRBV12-4 with TRBJ1-6; D is perhaps TRBD1 (5 bases). There are 14 residues in the CDR3. V was clipped by 4 bases and J by 5 bases, with 9 bases between them. The CDR3 region is CASSSGTDNSPLHF. In nucleotides, the CDR3 is TGTGCCAGCAGTTCCGGGACGGATAATTCACCCCTCCACTTT.

V and J are TRBV7-2 and TRBJ2-1, with TRBD2 matching 7 bases. Germline CDR1 is SGHTA and CDR2 is FQGNSA. The V and J ends lost 0 bases and 4 bases, in that order; junction bases with no gene match: 3. The CDR3 sequence is 15 residues long. The CDR3: CASSLAAGAYNEQFF. CDR3 coding DNA: TGTGCCAGCAGCTTAGCGGCGGGAGCATACAATGAGCAGTTCTTC.

This clone occurred many times. V is TRBV5-6 and J is TRBJ2-2; TRBD2 aligns across 13 bases. Trimming took 0 bases from V and 7 from J; bases not matched to a gene: 3. The germline V gene encodes CDR1 SGHDT and CDR2 YYEEEE. CDR3 length: 16 amino acids. CDR3 DNA sequence: TGTGCCAGCAGCTTGGTGGGACTAGCGGGACGCGGGGAGCTGTTTTTT. Protein: CASSLVGLAGRGELFF.

This clone showed up just a few times. The V call is TRBV9, the J call TRBJ2-7, with 11 bases aligning to TRBD2. Germline loops: CDR1 SGDLS, CDR2 YYNGEE. CDR3 length: 15 amino acids. J was trimmed by 3 bases and V by 3 bases; bases with no gene match: 5. The CDR3 loop reads CASSGSTSGSYEQYF. The CDR3 DNA reads TGTGCCAGCAGCGGAAGCACTAGCGGGAGCTACGAGCAGTACTTC.

This clone was observed a single time. The CDR3 DNA follows: TGTGCCAGCAGCTTGGGGTTGATTCGGCTAGGAGACACCTTC. As protein: CASSLGLIRLGDTF. The chain uses TRBV5-6 and TRBJ1-2; unclear D gene. V dropped 0 bases and J dropped 12 bases, with 18 bases sitting between them. The CDR3 consists of 14 residues. In germline, CDR1 is SGHDT, CDR2 YYEEEE.

CDR3 coding DNA: TGTGCCAGCAGCCGCATGATCGGTCGTGGGGAGACCCAGTACTTC. Protein: CASSRMIGRGETQYF. This rearrangement joins TRBV7-9 to TRBJ2-5; D gene uncertain. Germline CDR1 SEHNR, CDR2 FQNEAQ (reference sequence). Trimming took off 5 bases at V and 5 bases at J, with 18 bases between the two ends. The CDR3 sequence is 15 residues long.

The J gene is TRBJ2-7, the V gene TRBV5-1; 11 bases align to TRBD2. CDR3 length: 14 amino acids. V dropped 7 bases and J dropped 6; count of bases not matched to a gene: 9. Germline assignment: CDR1 SGHRS and CDR2 YFSETQ. The CDR3 is CASSDTSGSCEQYF. Here the CDR3 DNA reads TGCGCCAGCTCTGATACTAGCGGGAGTTGCGAGCAGTACTTC.

This clone was detected only a few times. The rearrangement uses TRBV7-2 and TRBJ2-7; tentatively, D is TRBD2 (6 bases). Germline V gene sequence: CDR1 SGHTA, CDR2 FQGNSA. The CDR3 extends over 15 amino acids. V lost 2 bases and J lost 0, with 11 bases in between. Written as DNA, the CDR3 is TGTGCCAGCAGCTTATGGGGGGAGATCTCCTACGAGCAGTACTTC. It codes for CASSLWGEISYEQYF.

The chain is built from TRBV27 and TRBJ2-7; D remains unclear. Trimming removed 5 bases from V and 7 bases from J, with 24 bases in between. Germline V CDR1 and CDR2: MNHEY, SMNVEV (reference sequence). This CDR3 comprises 16 residues. This CDR3 reads CASSPSSHPPLREQYF. The CDR3 coding sequence is TGTGCCAGCAGTCCTTCTTCACACCCCCCGCTGAGAGAGCAGTACTTC.

By its share, this clone is medium-sized. The V and J genes are TRBV2 and TRBJ2-7, with 7 bases that match TRBD1. The V and J ends lost 4 bases and 5 bases, in that order; junction bases with no gene match: 17. There are 17 residues in the CDR3. Germline V gene data show CDR1 as SNHLY and CDR2 as FYNNEI. The chain's CDR3 is CASSGKGTGAIPHEQYF. In nucleotides, the CDR3 is TGTGCCAGCAGTGGGAAAGGTACAGGGGCCATCCCCCACGAGCAGTACTTC.

This clone has a handful of counts. V usage is TRBV2 and J usage is TRBJ1-1; no definite D call. Trimming pared 3 bases from V and 0 bases from J, leaving 8 bases between. The CDR3 has 14 amino acids. Germline V gene sequence: CDR1 SNHLY, CDR2 FYNNEI. The CDR3 DNA follows: TGTGCCAGCAGTGACCGGGGTGTGAACACTGAAGCTTTCTTT. It codes for CASSDRGVNTEAFF.

In this sample, this clone turned up many times. V and J are TRBV6-1 and TRBJ2-7, with 11 bases matching TRBD1. The CDR3 covers 18 residues. The germline CDR1 and CDR2 sequences are MNHNS and SASEGT. The ends lost 3 bases at V and 5 bases at J; junction bases unmatched: 15. CDR3 in DNA: TGTGCCAGCAGTGATTTTCGATACGGACAGGGGGCGGGCCACGAGCAGTACTTC. This translates into CASSDFRYGQGAGHEQYF.

This sequence joins TRBV24-1 and TRBJ1-5; maybe TRBD1 (6 bases). In germline, CDR1 is KGHDR, CDR2 SFDVKD. Trimming took 5 bases from V and 5 from J, leaving 21 bases between them. The CDR3 runs 17 residues. The CDR3 is CATSGPPWRRGDQPQHF. In DNA form, the CDR3 reads TGTGCCACCAGTGGACCCCCGTGGCGGAGGGGGGATCAGCCCCAGCATTTT.

The table lists this clone with a count of one. This chain connects TRBV3-1 to TRBJ1-2; D ambiguous. This CDR3 has 13 residues. V was cut by 0 bases and J by 5 bases, with 7 bases left in between. The germline CDR1 and CDR2 sequences are LGHDT and YNNKEL (reference sequence). DNA for the CDR3: TGTGCCAGCAGCCAAGATCCCCTATATGGCTACACCTTC. This translates into CASSQDPLYGYTF.

This clone came up many times. A read error may explain this, as a much larger clone is one base away. This chain uses TRBV30 with TRBJ2-7; 8 nucleotides align to TRBD1. This CDR3 contains 14 residues. CDR1 is GTSNPN and CDR2 is SVGIG in the germline V gene (reference sequence). CDR3 loop: CARSDRDRPYEQYF. In DNA form, the CDR3 reads TGTGCCCGGAGTGACCGGGACAGGCCCTACGAGCAGTACTTC.

This chain joins TRBV28 and TRBJ2-7; possibly TRBD1 for D (6 bases). Trimming stripped 5 bases from V and 4 bases from J, with 18 bases between. CDR3 length: 15 residues. Germline V gene sequence: CDR1 MDHEN, CDR2 SYDVKM. The CDR3 protein is CASSERRGGKYEQYF. As DNA, the CDR3 is TGTGCCAGCAGTGAACGCCGAGGGGGTAAATACGAGCAGTACTTC.

The chain combines TRBV4-2 with TRBJ2-7; the match to TRBD2 covers 13 bases. Trimming took 3 bases from V and 7 from J; bases not matched to a gene: 9. Germline CDR1 and CDR2: LGHNA and YNFKEQ. The CDR3 runs 16 residues. In DNA, the CDR3 is TGTGCCAGCAGCCACACACTAGCGGGAGGGCTCGGGGAGCAGTACTTC. This encodes CASSHTLAGGLGEQYF.

The J gene is TRBJ2-7, the V gene TRBV5-1; D not certain. CDR3 length equals 11 residues. CDR1 is SGHRS, CDR2 YFSETQ, per germline. The V and J ends lost 0 bases and 4 bases respectively, with 2 bases between them. The CDR3: CASSLEYEQYF. The CDR3 DNA sequence: TGCGCCAGCAGCTTGGAATACGAGCAGTACTTC.

V usage is TRBV20-1 and J usage is TRBJ1-6, with 9 bases aligning to TRBD1. The germline V gene encodes CDR1 DFQATT and CDR2 SNEGSKA (reference sequence). Trimming at V came to 0 bases and at J to 11 bases, leaving 11 bases not matched to a gene. The CDR3 totals 16 residues. CDR3 nucleotides: TGCAGTGCTAGAGATCTATCCGGGACAGGGTTGGCACCCCTCCACTTT. Amino acids: CSARDLSGTGLAPLHF.

This clone was counted at least ten times. The CDR3 coding sequence is TGTGCCAGCAGCTTAGTATCGCTAGCAGGGGGCCTTCCCCTTTTTTCCTACAATGAGCAGTTCTTC. Translation: CASSLVSLAGGLPLFSYNEQFF. The J gene is TRBJ2-1, the V gene TRBV11-2; 8 bases fit TRBD1. V lost 1 base to trimming and J lost 1 base; unmatched junction nucleotides: 21. CDR1 and CDR2 from the germline V gene are SGHAT and FQNNGV. The CDR3 sequence is 22 residues long.

A few counts support this clone. The chain employs TRBV10-3 and TRBJ2-7, with D maybe TRBD2 (5 bases). V was pared by 8 bases and J by 3 bases, with 14 bases between. The CDR3 sequence is 13 residues long. Germline V lookup: CDR1 ENHRY, CDR2 SYGVKD. For the CDR3, the DNA is TGTGCCATCTGGTCGGCGGGCATCTACGAGCAGTACTTC. Protein product: CAIWSAGIYEQYF.

This clone was picked up a small number of times. The DNA for the CDR3 is TGTGCCATCTCTAGCGAAGCAGATACGCAGTATTTT. This translates into CAISSEADTQYF. The rearrangement links TRBV10-3 to TRBJ2-3; D possibly corresponds to TRBD2 (6 bases). Trimming took 8 bases from V and 4 from J, leaving 10 bases between them. The CDR3 loop spans 12 amino acids. CDR1 ENHRY and CDR2 SYGVKD come from the germline V gene.

The chain combines TRBV6-4 with TRBJ1-6; a weak D match, TRBD1 (6 bases). The germline V gene encodes CDR1 MRHNA and CDR2 SNTAGT. The V end lost 3 bases, the J end lost 0 bases, and 21 bases lay between the germline ends. The CDR3 runs 20 residues. The CDR3, as DNA: TGTGCCAGCAGTGAGTACCAACAGGGAAATAGCGGCTCCTATAATTCACCCCTCCACTTT. Encoded protein: CASSEYQQGNSGSYNSPLHF.